Following are 20 T cell receptor beta chains from one sample sequenced in a study of Graves' ophthalmopathy and Graves' hyperthyroidism. TCR beta CDR3 amplification used RNA transcripts. RT-PCR with HTBI primers came first, then second-round multiplex PCR. TCRdb called the multiplex PCR reads again in MiXCR, with one record for every CDR3 protein. This table holds 660,000 or so distinct CDR3 sequences, about two fifths found once. The sequenced material came from peripheral blood. These receptor sequences come from an adult man with Graves' ophthalmopathy.

In the case of this clonotype: Sequence at one end of the junction differs from germline and may be a read error. This sequence joins TRBV7-7 and TRBJ2-7, with D perhaps matching TRBD1 or TRBD2 (6 bases each). CDR3 length equals 13 residues. The germline CDR1 and CDR2 sequences are SSHAT and FNYEAQ (reference sequence). The DNA for the CDR3 is TGTGCTAGCAGCTTACGGGGGCTTTTCGAGCAGTACTTC. Protein product: CASSLRGLFEQYF.

As regards this clonotype: Since no conserved phenylalanine or tryptophan closes the CDR3, a read error is the likely cause. The chain recombines TRBV20-1 with TRBJ2-7; TRBD1 matches at 7 bases. The J segment lost 3 bases and the V segment lost 4 bases, leaving 9 bases of the junction unmatched. The CDR3 consists of 14 residues. Germline CDR1 is DFQATT and CDR2 is SNEGSKA (reference sequence). This CDR3 reads CSAKGAPGDYEQYC. The CDR3 nucleotides are TGCAGTGCTAAGGGGGCGCCAGGGGACTACGAGCAGTACTGC.

This clonotype was observed many times. The genes are TRBV19 and TRBJ1-5; tentative D call: TRBD1 (5 bases). This CDR3 comprises 14 residues. Germline CDR1 is LNHDA and CDR2 is SQIVND (reference sequence). Trimming removed 6 bases from V and 1 base from J, with 10 bases in between. In nucleotides, the CDR3 is TGTGCCAGTAGGGGGGGTTGGAGCAATCAGCCCCAGCATTTT. It specifies CASRGGWSNQPQHF.

This clonotype was recorded only once. The chain joins TRBV20-1 to TRBJ1-1; 10 bases agree with TRBD1. The CDR3 runs to 16 residues. Trimming at V came to 6 bases and at J to 7 bases, leaving 17 bases not matched to a gene. Looked up from germline, CDR1 is DFQATT and CDR2 is SNEGSKA (reference sequence). CDR3 protein: CSASSSPGQGRYEAFF. The CDR3 bases are TGCAGTGCCAGCAGCTCGCCGGGACAGGGGCGATATGAAGCTTTCTTT.

This clonotype has a count of ten or more. The rearrangement links TRBV2 to TRBJ1-2; D gene uncertain. The CDR3 contains 14 residues. CDR1 SNHLY and CDR2 FYNNEI come from the germline V gene. V lost 7 bases and J 4 bases, leaving 16 bases between the germline ends. This chain's CDR3 is CASTTMRPPYGYTF. The CDR3 coding sequence is TGTGCCAGCACTACCATGAGACCCCCCTATGGCTACACCTTC.

The V gene is TRBV13, the J gene TRBJ2-7, with 8 positions matching TRBD1. Germline V gives CDR1 PRHDT, CDR2 FYEKMQ (reference sequence). V lost 4 bases to trimming and J lost 3 bases; unmatched junction nucleotides: 17. This CDR3 is 18 amino acids long. This CDR3 reads CASSSPTGEGTRNYEQYF. CDR3 in DNA: TGTGCCAGCAGCTCCCCGACAGGGGAAGGAACTAGAAACTACGAGCAGTACTTC. Full variable domain (missing parts from reference TRBV13 and TRBJ2-7): AAGVIQSPRHLIKEKRETATLKCYPIPRHDTVYWYQQGPGQDPQFLISFYEKMQSDKGSIPDRFSAQQFSDYHSELNMSSLELGDSALYFCASSSPTGEGTRNYEQYFGPGTRLTVT.

This sequence joins TRBV4-2 and TRBJ1-5, with D possibly TRBD1 on 6 matching bases. Germline CDR1 reads LGHNA; CDR2 reads YNFKEQ. The CDR3 covers 16 residues. The V end was cut by 3 bases, the J end by 1 base, with 13 bases between. The CDR3 coding sequence is TGTGCCAGCAGCCACCCAGGCGGACAGAGCAATCAGCCCCAGCATTTT. Its translation: CASSHPGGQSNQPQHF.

The chain uses TRBV29-1 and TRBJ2-6; 8 bases map to TRBD2. V lost 3 bases to trimming and J lost 3 bases; unmatched junction nucleotides: 10. CDR1 and CDR2 (germline): SQVTM, ANQGSEA. CDR3 length equals 17 residues. In DNA form, the CDR3 reads TGCAGCGTTGAGGAGCGGGGGCCGGGTCTTGGGGCCAACGTCCTGACTTTC. This translates into CSVEERGPGLGANVLTF.

This clonotype was observed many times. The chain links TRBV9 to TRBJ1-1; the D gene is possibly TRBD1 (5 bases). The CDR3 length is 14 residues. CDR1 is SGDLS, CDR2 YYNGEE, per germline. Trimming took 3 bases from V and 0 from J, leaving 9 bases between them. CDR3 sequence: CASSAGGLNTEAFF. CDR3 coding DNA: TGTGCCAGCAGCGCCGGGGGGTTGAACACTGAAGCTTTCTTT.

This chain joins TRBV30 and TRBJ2-7, with D uncertain. There are 12 residues in the CDR3. Trimming cost V 0 bases and J 4 bases, with 7 bases left between them. Germline lookup yields CDR1 GTSNPN and CDR2 SVGIG (reference sequence). The CDR3: CAWSVSRYEQYF. In DNA form, the CDR3 reads TGTGCCTGGAGTGTATCCAGATACGAGCAGTACTTC.

This clonotype has ten or more counts. DNA for the CDR3: TGTGCCAGCTCCCGGTCTATGGCAACGCGAAACACCATATATTTT. Protein: CASSRSMATRNTIYF. The rearrangement uses TRBV11-2 and TRBJ1-3; no clear D. Trimming took off 8 bases at V and 5 bases at J, with 19 bases between the two ends. The germline CDR1 and CDR2 sequences are SGHAT and FQNNGV. CDR3 size: 15 residues.

V gene TRBV10-3 combines with J gene TRBJ1-2; tentatively, D is TRBD1 (5 bases). This CDR3 has 14 residues. The germline V gene has CDR1 ENHRY and CDR2 SYGVKD. Deletions cut 2 bases from V and 8 bases from J, with 15 bases between. In DNA form, the CDR3 reads TGTGCCATCAGTGAGGCCGGGACCCCGACGGGCTACACCTTC. It codes for CAISEAGTPTGYTF.

This clonotype has a handful of counts. The J gene is TRBJ2-2, the V gene TRBV2; 10 nucleotides align to TRBD1. Germline lookup yields CDR1 SNHLY and CDR2 FYNNEI. The CDR3 sequence is 15 residues long. With 5 bases clipped from V and 3 bases from J, the junction kept 3 bases outside the gene matches. The CDR3 DNA is TGTGCCAGCAGTAGACAGGGGGCGGACACCGGGGAGCTGTTTTTT. Protein product: CASSRQGADTGELFF.

This clonotype was recorded many times. The V call is TRBV20-1, the J call TRBJ2-7; D might be TRBD2 (6 bases). The CDR3 length is 11 residues. Between the trimmed V and J ends, which lost 6 bases and 5 bases, there was a span of 11 bases. Germline V gene lookup returns CDR1 DFQATT and CDR2 SNEGSKA (reference sequence). The CDR3 sequence: CSAGWGDEQYF. The DNA of the CDR3 is TGCAGTGCAGGGTGGGGGGACGAGCAGTACTTC.

The V gene is TRBV4-1, the J gene TRBJ1-4; D gene unclear. Germline assignment: CDR1 MGHRA and CDR2 YSYEKL. V was cut by 0 bases and J by 0 bases, with 5 bases left in between. CDR3 size: 15 residues. Here the CDR3 DNA reads TGCGCCAGCAGCCAAGAGAGAGCAACTAATGAAAAACTGTTTTTT. Protein sequence: CASSQERATNEKLFF.

In DNA, the CDR3 is TGTGCCAGCAGCAGACTAGCGGGGGCACCGAACACCGGGGTGCAGTACTTC. This sequence encodes CASSRLAGAPNTGVQYF. This chain uses TRBV7-6 with TRBJ2-7, with 12 bases matching TRBD2. V gave up 5 bases and J gave up 9 bases; unmatched junction bases: 17. Germline assignment: CDR1 SGHVS and CDR2 FNYEAQ. The CDR3 is 17 residues long.

This clonotype was detected many times. V and J are TRBV7-8 and TRBJ2-5, with TRBD2 identical over 9 bases. In germline, CDR1 is SGHVS, CDR2 FQNEAQ. This CDR3 contains 15 residues. The trim removed 5 bases at V and 5 bases at J, leaving 9 bases unmatched. CDR3 residues: CASSPLAGAAETQYF. CDR3 DNA sequence: TGTGCCAGCAGCCCCTTAGCGGGAGCAGCCGAGACCCAGTACTTC.

The count of this clonotype is one. It may be a read error: a sequence one base away is much more abundant. J is TRBJ1-1 and V is TRBV19; D call uncertain. Germline V CDR1 and CDR2: LNHDA, SQIVND (reference sequence). There are 15 residues in the CDR3. V shed 9 bases and J shed 6 bases, with 23 bases lying between them. The CDR3 loop reads CASSYSVKGGAEAFF. DNA of the CDR3: TGTGCCAGCAGTTACTCTGTGAAGGGAGGAGCTGAAGCTTTCTTT.

In its sample, this clonotype was seen many times. This chain joins TRBV27 and TRBJ1-6, with D possibly being TRBD1 (5 bases). This CDR3 region has 13 residues. Germline V CDR1 and CDR2: MNHEY, SMNVEV (reference sequence). V was pared by 6 bases and J by 10 bases, with 13 bases between. The CDR3 region has the DNA TGTGCCAGCAGCATCGGAAGGGGCTCACCCCTCCACTTT. Its translation: CASSIGRGSPLHF.

Only a few counts were recorded for this clonotype. V gene TRBV12-3 or TRBV12-4 combines with J gene TRBJ1-1; possible D gene TRBD1, 6 bases. Trimming cost V 7 bases and J 4 bases, with 13 bases left between them. The CDR3 loop spans 13 amino acids. The CDR3 DNA reads as TGTGCCAGCACCATTAGGGGGGGCACTGAAGCTTTCTTT. Its translation is CASTIRGGTEAFF.